The 17 T cell receptor beta chains below come from one sample, sequenced in a study of blood T cell repertoires in COVID-19. Using immunoSEQ multiplex PCR, the repertoire was profiled, and TCRdb retains in-frame clones only, with some absent. The table lists a few hundred thousand clones, roughly 89% of them singletons. The sequencing sample was made of peripheral blood. These receptors all come from a woman aged 60 to 75 with COVID-19, enrolled during active disease.

The chain couples TRBV3-1 (or the pseudogene TRBV3-2) to TRBJ2-1; a weak D match, TRBD1 (6 bases). The CDR3 covers 20 residues. Germline V gene data show CDR1 as LGHDT and CDR2 as YNNKEL (reference sequence). Trimming took off 4 bases at V and 12 bases at J, with 37 bases between the two ends. The CDR3 sequence: CASSLLVSRGGDIPEGVQFF. The CDR3 DNA is TGTGCCAGCAGCCTATTGGTATCGCGAGGGGGTGACATCCCAGAGGGGGTGCAGTTCTTC.

The chain has TRBV10-3 and TRBJ2-2; 7 bases are a match to TRBD1. In germline, CDR1 is ENHRY, CDR2 SYGVKD. The V segment lost 6 bases and the J segment 0 bases; nucleotides outside the gene matches: 4. The CDR3 runs to 15 residues. CDR3 in amino acids: CAISPGTANTGELFF. In DNA, the CDR3 is TGTGCCATCAGCCCCGGGACAGCGAACACCGGGGAGCTGTTTTTT.

The chain employs TRBV19 and TRBJ1-2; D uncertain. The germline V gene has CDR1 LNHDA and CDR2 SQIVND (reference sequence). V dropped 3 bases and J dropped 7 bases, with 18 bases sitting between them. This CDR3 contains 15 residues. CDR3 sequence: CASSIPIATLSGYTF. CDR3 coding DNA: TGTGCCAGTAGTATCCCGATCGCCACCCTATCTGGCTACACCTTC.

This chain joins TRBV6-2 or TRBV6-3 and TRBJ2-1; D remains ambiguous. Trimming left V 1 base short and J 3 bases short, with 10 bases between. The CDR3 is made up of 15 amino acids. CDR1 MNHEY and CDR2 SVGEGT come from the germline V gene. CDR3 in amino acids: CASSYLDSVYNEQFF. For the CDR3, the DNA is TGTGCCAGCAGTTACTTAGACTCCGTCTACAATGAGCAGTTCTTC.

DNA of the CDR3: TGCGCCAGCAGCCAAGCGTCCAGGGGTCGTGGCTACACCTTC. This gives the protein CASSQASRGRGYTF. The chain employs TRBV4-3 and TRBJ1-2; tentative D call: TRBD1 (6 bases). Deletions cut 1 base from V and 7 bases from J, with 13 bases between. Germline assignment: CDR1 LGHNA and CDR2 YSLEER. This CDR3 comprises 14 residues.

The chain couples TRBV9 to TRBJ1-6; D remains unclear. CDR1 and CDR2 from the germline V gene are SGDLS and YYNGEE. V was trimmed by 1 base and J by 10 bases, leaving 12 bases between them. This CDR3 region has 14 residues. The CDR3 loop reads CASSVKVGGSPLHF. CDR3 bases: TGTGCCAGCAGCGTAAAGGTCGGAGGGTCACCCCTCCACTTT.

This chain joins TRBV5-1 and TRBJ2-7; D not certain. The germline V gene has CDR1 SGHRS and CDR2 YFSETQ. V shed 0 bases and J shed 3 bases, with 13 bases lying between them. The CDR3 contains 15 residues. As DNA, the CDR3 is TGCGCCAGCAGCTTGGACAGCCCCGGTCACTACGAGCAGTACTTC. The encoded protein is CASSLDSPGHYEQYF.

The V and J genes are TRBV19 and TRBJ2-3; TRBD2 agrees at 10 bases. Germline loops: CDR1 LNHDA, CDR2 SQIVND (reference sequence). The CDR3 sequence is 15 residues long. V shed 1 base and J 7 bases; nucleotides not matched to a gene: 5. The CDR3, as DNA: TGTGCCAGTAGTATAGTAGCGGGGGGCAAGAATACGCAGTATTTT. Translated, it gives CASSIVAGGKNTQYF.

The chain links TRBV6-4 to TRBJ1-1, with 10 bases that match TRBD1. J lost 1 base, V lost 4 bases, and 3 bases had no gene match. This CDR3 has 15 amino acids. Looked up from germline, CDR1 is MRHNA and CDR2 is SNTAGT. The CDR3 DNA is TGTGCCAGCAGTGTAGGGGACAGGGGGAACACTGAAGCTTTCTTT. This sequence encodes CASSVGDRGNTEAFF.

The rearrangement joins TRBV12-5 to TRBJ1-5; 7 bases map to TRBD1. The CDR3 has 17 amino acids. V shed 0 bases and J 8 bases; nucleotides not matched to a gene: 13. Germline V gene sequence: CDR1 LGHNT, CDR2 FRNRAP. The chain's CDR3 is CASGLVVGQLLREPQHF. In DNA, the CDR3 is TGTGCTAGTGGTTTGGTAGTGGGACAGCTACTACGGGAGCCCCAGCATTTT.

This chain joins TRBV6-1 and TRBJ1-2; 7 bases are shared with TRBD1. Germline assignment: CDR1 MNHNS and CDR2 SASEGT. V was pared by 5 bases and J by 4 bases, with 4 bases of the junction left unmatched. The CDR3 is made up of 13 amino acids. CDR3 nucleotide sequence: TGTGCCAGCAGTATCGGGACAGCCTATGGCTACACCTTC. It specifies CASSIGTAYGYTF.

This clone was detected only once. The genes are TRBV27 and TRBJ2-2, with D possibly being TRBD1 (5 bases). In germline, CDR1 is MNHEY, CDR2 SMNVEV (reference sequence). Trimming cost V 3 bases and J 3 bases, with 14 bases left between them. The CDR3 is made up of 16 amino acids. CDR3 DNA sequence: TGTGCCAGCAGTTTCAGGACGGACACTCACACCGGGGAGCTGTTTTTT. It is translated as CASSFRTDTHTGELFF.

The V call is TRBV5-6, the J call TRBJ2-7; possible D gene TRBD1, 5 bases. CDR1 is SGHDT, CDR2 YYEEEE, per germline. V was pared by 4 bases and J by 3 bases, with 11 bases between. The CDR3 has 13 residues. The CDR3 bases are TGTGCCAGCAGCCTATCAGGGATCTACGAGCAGTACTTC. The encoded protein is CASSLSGIYEQYF.

This chain joins TRBV6-5 and TRBJ1-2; the match to TRBD1 covers 9 bases. J gave up 2 bases and V 6 bases, and 4 bases lay outside the gene matches. Germline CDR1 MNHEY, CDR2 SVGAGI. The CDR3 totals 14 residues. This CDR3 is CASSRGQGNYGYTF. The CDR3 nucleotides are TGTGCCAGCAGCCGAGGACAGGGGAACTATGGCTACACCTTC.

The gene calls are TRBV11-3 and TRBJ2-2; 7 positions agree with TRBD2. V trimming: 4 bases; J trimming: 6 bases; junction bases outside the gene matches: 8. Per the germline V gene, CDR1 is SGHNT and CDR2 is YENEEA. The CDR3 extends over 15 amino acids. The CDR3 DNA is TGTGCCAGCAGCTATTCGACTAGCTCGGCCGGGGAGCTGTTTTTT. Translating it yields CASSYSTSSAGELFF.

The chain is built from TRBV6-5 and TRBJ1-2; D might be TRBD1 (5 bases). The CDR3 contains 15 residues. V was cut by 6 bases and J by 3 bases, with 17 bases left in between. Germline lookup yields CDR1 MNHEY and CDR2 SVGAGI. DNA for the CDR3: TGTGCCAGCAGCCCGCCTATCGGGGGAGACTATGGCTACACCTTC. Translated, it gives CASSPPIGGDYGYTF.

This clone was detected a few times. This chain joins TRBV9 and TRBJ1-2; a weak D match, TRBD1 (6 bases). CDR3 length: 15 residues. Germline-derived CDR1 and CDR2 are SGDLS and YYNGEE. V was trimmed by 0 bases and J by 2 bases, leaving 11 bases between them. CDR3 bases: TGTGCCAGCAGCGTAGCTACGCAGGGGAACTATGGCTACACCTTC. Translation: CASSVATQGNYGYTF.